The 31 T cell receptor beta chains below were found in one sample sequenced in a study of blood T cell repertoires in COVID-19. Assay used: immunoSEQ multiplex PCR; TCRdb lists only in-frame clones, some missing. This sample has 50,000 to 65,000 clones; 92% occur once, and the top ten carry around 4.3%. The specimen was peripheral blood. These receptors were collected from a man aged 45-65 years with active COVID-19.

A single count supports this clone. The chain combines TRBV5-1 with TRBJ2-1; 8 bases line up with TRBD2. Germline trimming cut 4 bases from V and 1 base from J; bases unmatched to any gene: 10. This CDR3 contains 17 residues. CDR1 SGHRS and CDR2 YFSETQ come from the germline V gene. In DNA, the CDR3 is TGCGCCAGCAGCAAGGTCGGACTAGCAGATTCCTACAATGAGCAGTTCTTC. This encodes CASSKVGLADSYNEQFF.

The chain carries TRBV28 and TRBJ1-3, with D unresolved. Germline-derived CDR1 and CDR2 are MDHEN and SYDVKM. The CDR3 is made up of 15 amino acids. The V gene lost 2 bases and the J gene lost 3 bases, with 11 bases spanning the gap. CDR3 sequence reads: CASSLRGSGGNTIYF. In DNA form, the CDR3 reads TGTGCCAGCAGTTTACGGGGATCTGGTGGAAACACCATATATTTT. The variable domain in full, completed from reference TRBV28 and TRBJ1-3, reads DVKVTQSSRYLVKRTGEKVFLECVQDMDHENMFWYRQDPGLGLRLIYFSYDVKMKEKGDIPEGYSVSREKKERFSLILESASTNQTSMYLCASSLRGSGGNTIYFGEGSWLTVV.

The chain recombines TRBV15 with TRBJ2-3; 13 nucleotides line up with TRBD2. With 2 bases clipped from V and 3 bases from J, the junction kept 2 bases outside the gene matches. Per the germline V gene, CDR1 is LNHNV and CDR2 is YYDKDF (reference sequence). The CDR3 consists of 16 residues. This CDR3 is CATSRLTSGGTDTQYF. The CDR3 DNA is TGTGCCACCAGCAGATTGACTAGCGGGGGGACAGATACGCAGTATTTT. The entire variable domain, with the rest obtained from reference TRBV15 and TRBJ2-3, is as follows: DAMVIQNPRYQVTQFGKPVTLSCSQTLNHNVMYWYQQKSSQAPKLLFHYYDKDFNNEADTPDNFQSRRPNTSFCFLDIRSPGLGDTAMYLCATSRLTSGGTDTQYFGPGTRLTVL.

The J gene is TRBJ2-5, the V gene TRBV28; TRBD2 matches 10 bases. The germline CDR1 and CDR2 sequences are MDHEN and SYDVKM. Unmatched junction bases numbered 11, after V lost 5 bases and J lost 5 bases. The CDR3 consists of 16 residues. The CDR3 sequence is CASSPQRGGHYETQYF. DNA of the CDR3: TGTGCCAGCAGTCCCCAGCGGGGGGGCCATTATGAGACCCAGTACTTC.

The CDR3 region has the DNA TGTGCCACCAGCAGAGGAGATAGCAATCAGCCCCAGCATTTT. This gives the protein CATSRGDSNQPQHF. This chain joins TRBV15 and TRBJ1-5; D uncertain. The length of the CDR3 is 14 residues. V shed 1 base and J shed 0 bases, with 4 bases lying between them. The germline V gene encodes CDR1 LNHNV and CDR2 YYDKDF (reference sequence).

J is TRBJ2-2 and V is TRBV5-1, with 8 bases lining up with TRBD2. CDR3 length: 19 residues. The J segment lost 7 bases and the V segment lost 1 base, leaving 18 bases of the junction unmatched. The germline gives CDR1 SGHRS, CDR2 YFSETQ. The CDR3 coding sequence is TGCGCCAGCAGCTTGTATGATAGCGGGGCCCGCGTGAGAGACGGGGAGCTGTTTTTT. It specifies CASSLYDSGARVRDGELFF.

V and J are TRBV19 and TRBJ2-1, with 8 bases lining up with TRBD1. The CDR3 extends over 14 amino acids. V shed 5 bases, J shed 4 bases, and the junction held 4 bases outside the gene matches. Per the germline V gene, CDR1 is LNHDA and CDR2 is SQIVND (reference sequence). CDR3 residues: CASSQGAPYNEQFF. Here the CDR3 DNA reads TGTGCCAGTAGTCAGGGGGCGCCTTACAATGAGCAGTTCTTC.

This clone has a single count. This rearrangement joins TRBV21-1 to TRBJ2-7; TRBD1 was called by the table and not checked on the DNA. TRBV21-1 is marked as a pseudogene. This CDR3 is built from 14 residues. Here the CDR3 reads CASSDGQSSYEQYF. CDR3 DNA: TGTGCCAGCAGCGATGGACAGAGCTCCTACGAGCAGTACTTC.

The chain is built from TRBV12-3 or TRBV12-4 and TRBJ1-1; D perhaps matches TRBD1 (6 bases). V lost 6 bases to trimming and J lost 6 bases, with 14 bases between them. CDR3 size: 13 residues. The CDR3 spells CASSYISGAEAFF. The CDR3 coding sequence is TGTGCCAGCAGCTACATCTCAGGGGCTGAAGCTTTCTTT.

The count of this clone is one. The J gene is TRBJ2-7, the V gene TRBV12-3 or TRBV12-4, with D possibly being TRBD1 (6 bases). Trimming pared 2 bases from V and 5 bases from J, leaving 10 bases between. The length of the CDR3 is 13 residues. The CDR3 bases are TGTGCCAGCAGTTTATGGGGGCGCGACGAGCAGTACTTC. Amino acid sequence: CASSLWGRDEQYF.

This chain uses TRBV9 with TRBJ2-5; 7 bases align to TRBD2. V lost 0 bases and J lost 4; bases outside the gene matches: 9. The V gene's germline CDR1 is SGDLS and CDR2 YYNGEE. CDR3 length: 16 amino acids. In nucleotides, the CDR3 is TGTGCCAGCAGCGTAGGGGGTTGGGCTAGCGGAGAGACCCAGTACTTC. It codes for CASSVGGWASGETQYF.

V usage is TRBV5-1 and J usage is TRBJ2-7, with TRBD1 matching 11 bases. The V gene's germline CDR1 is SGHRS and CDR2 YFSETQ. The V and J ends lost 0 bases and 3 bases, in that order; junction bases with no gene match: 8. There are 17 residues in the CDR3. This CDR3 reads CASSLVGQGASIYEQYF. In nucleotides, the CDR3 is TGCGCCAGCAGCTTGGTAGGACAGGGGGCCAGTATCTACGAGCAGTACTTC.

CDR3 protein: CASSPRDRGHGYTF. CDR3 nucleotide sequence: TGTGCCAGCAGCCCCCGGGACAGGGGGCATGGCTACACCTTC. This sequence joins TRBV28 and TRBJ1-2; 12 bases agree with TRBD1. Germline trimming cut 6 bases from V and 6 bases from J; bases unmatched to any gene: 5. This CDR3 region has 14 residues. The germline gives CDR1 MDHEN, CDR2 SYDVKM.

The genes are TRBV19 and TRBJ2-2, with TRBD1 as a possible D gene (5 bases). The CDR3 runs to 18 residues. The V and J ends lost 7 bases and 3 bases respectively, with 24 bases between them. Germline V lookup: CDR1 LNHDA, CDR2 SQIVND (reference sequence). CDR3 protein: CASKVQGSFGWDTGELFF. CDR3 DNA: TGTGCCAGTAAGGTGCAGGGTAGTTTTGGCTGGGACACCGGGGAGCTGTTTTTT. The complete variable domain, with remaining parts taken from reference TRBV19 and TRBJ2-2, reads DGGITQSPKYLFRKEGQNVTLSCEQNLNHDAMYWYRQDPGQGLRLIYYSQIVNDFQKGDIAEGYSVSREKKESFPLTVTSAQKNPTAFYLCASKVQGSFGWDTGELFFGEGSRLTVL.

The chain couples TRBV28 to TRBJ1-1, with 8 bases that match TRBD1. This CDR3 comprises 16 residues. Losses at the gene ends were 6 bases for V and 0 bases for J; bases not matched to a gene: 9. Germline CDR1 is MDHEN and CDR2 is SYDVKM. The CDR3 nucleotides read TGTGCCAGCAGACTTGACAGGGGACGGATGAACACTGAAGCTTTCTTT. It specifies CASRLDRGRMNTEAFF.

The J gene is TRBJ1-1, the V gene TRBV7-2; 8 nucleotides match TRBD1. The CDR3 sequence is 15 residues long. V shed 4 bases, J shed 3 bases, and the junction held 7 bases outside the gene matches. CDR1 and CDR2 (germline): SGHTA, FQGNSA. CDR3 amino acids: CASSWDRRGYTEAFF. CDR3 nucleotide sequence: TGTGCCAGCAGCTGGGACAGGCGAGGTTACACTGAAGCTTTCTTT.

V and J are TRBV9 and TRBJ2-7, with a weak D call TRBD2 (5 bases). Germline V gene sequence: CDR1 SGDLS, CDR2 YYNGEE. The V and J ends lost 4 bases and 5 bases respectively, with 25 bases between them. This CDR3 is 17 amino acids long. DNA of the CDR3: TGTGCCAGCAGCCCGAGCCCGCTAGCCCGGGGTAACCACGAGCAGTACTTC. The encoded protein is CASSPSPLARGNHEQYF.

The chain uses TRBV7-9 and TRBJ2-7; D might be TRBD1 (5 bases). V lost 9 bases to trimming and J lost 2 bases, with 11 bases between them. CDR3 length: 12 amino acids. Germline lookup yields CDR1 SEHNR and CDR2 FQNEAQ (reference sequence). CDR3 in amino acids: CASHRIPYEQYF. In DNA, the CDR3 is TGTGCCAGTCACAGGATCCCCTACGAGCAGTACTTC.

The chain recombines TRBV7-9 with TRBJ1-2; D gene ambiguous. Germline CDR1 SEHNR, CDR2 FQNEAQ (reference sequence). V was cut by 1 base and J by 2 bases, with 8 bases left in between. The CDR3 contains 14 residues. The CDR3 DNA reads as TGTGCCAGCAGCTTAGAGAGCGGAAACTATGGCTACACCTTC. This sequence encodes CASSLESGNYGYTF. Variable domain in full (rest from reference TRBV7-9 and TRBJ1-2): DTGVSQNPRHKITKRGQNVTFRCDPISEHNRLYWYRQTLGQGPEFLTYFQNEAQLEKSRLLSDRFSAERPKGSFSTLEIQRTEQGDSAMYLCASSLESGNYGYTFGSGTRLTVV.

For the CDR3, the DNA is TGCAGCGTTGTGGCTCCCTGGTCCTACAATGAGCAGTTCTTC. Protein product: CSVVAPWSYNEQFF. V gene TRBV29-1 combines with J gene TRBJ2-1; D not certain. The V gene's germline CDR1 is SQVTM and CDR2 ANQGSEA. Deletions cut 4 bases from V and 1 base from J, with 11 bases between. This CDR3 region has 14 residues.

The rearrangement uses TRBV4-2 and TRBJ2-2; 9 bases are shared with TRBD2. The J segment lost 6 bases and the V segment lost 0 bases, leaving 5 bases of the junction unmatched. From germline, CDR1 is LGHNA and CDR2 YNFKEQ. This CDR3 has 16 amino acids. As DNA, the CDR3 is TGTGCCAGCAGCCAAGACGCCGCGGGAGGGCCCGGGGAGCTGTTTTTT. Protein: CASSQDAAGGPGELFF.

The J gene is TRBJ2-1, the V gene TRBV27; 9 nucleotides line up with TRBD1. The CDR3 is 17 amino acids. In germline, CDR1 is MNHEY, CDR2 SMNVEV (reference sequence). V lost 3 bases to trimming and J lost 4 bases; unmatched junction nucleotides: 10. CDR3 DNA sequence: TGTGCCAGCAGTTTCCAACCGCGGACAGGGGCTTACAATGAGCAGTTCTTC. It translates to CASSFQPRTGAYNEQFF.

The V gene is TRBV4-1, the J gene TRBJ2-2; D is perhaps TRBD2 (5 bases). V lost 2 bases to trimming and J lost 2 bases, with 9 bases between them. Germline values: CDR1 MGHRA, CDR2 YSYEKL. There are 15 residues in the CDR3. The CDR3, as DNA: TGCGCCAGCAGCCAAACCGGGATTAACACCGGGGAGCTGTTTTTT. Its protein product is CASSQTGINTGELFF.

The chain links TRBV27 to TRBJ2-7, with D maybe TRBD1 (5 bases). The germline V gene encodes CDR1 MNHEY and CDR2 SMNVEV (reference sequence). The CDR3 is 14 amino acids. Trimming shortened V by 2 bases and J by 0 bases, and 8 bases separated the two germline ends. CDR3 sequence reads: CASSLQGASYEQYF. The CDR3 region has the DNA TGTGCCAGCAGTTTACAGGGCGCCTCCTACGAGCAGTACTTC.

This rearrangement joins TRBV5-1 to TRBJ2-7; 9 bases fit TRBD1. There are 14 residues in the CDR3. The trim removed 3 bases at V and 4 bases at J, leaving 5 bases unmatched. Per the germline V gene, CDR1 is SGHRS and CDR2 is YFSETQ. In DNA, the CDR3 is TGCGCCAGCAGCTCGGACAGGGGAGGTTACGAGCAGTACTTC. Translated: CASSSDRGGYEQYF.

CDR3 DNA: TGTGCCAGCAGTGGACGCAGTAGCGGTCAGCCCCAGCATTTT. This sequence encodes CASSGRSSGQPQHF. The V and J genes are TRBV2 and TRBJ1-5; D remains unclear. With 4 bases removed from V and 6 bases from J, the gap between germline ends came to 13 bases. This CDR3 spans 14 amino acids. CDR1 is SNHLY, CDR2 FYNNEI, per germline.

The chain joins TRBV7-9 to TRBJ2-1; no firm D call. Germline CDR1 reads SEHNR; CDR2 reads FQNEAQ (reference sequence). This CDR3 is 13 amino acids long. V lost 2 bases and J lost 3, with 5 bases in between. The CDR3 spells CASSLRLYNEQFF. The CDR3 bases are TGTGCCAGCAGCTTACGACTCTACAATGAGCAGTTCTTC. Full variable domain (remainder filled in from reference TRBV7-9 and TRBJ2-1): DTGVSQNPRHKITKRGQNVTFRCDPISEHNRLYWYRQTLGQGPEFLTYFQNEAQLEKSRLLSDRFSAERPKGSFSTLEIQRTEQGDSAMYLCASSLRLYNEQFFGPGTRLTVL.

The chain links TRBV6-1 to TRBJ2-2; no reliable D call. Germline V gene lookup returns CDR1 MNHNS and CDR2 SASEGT. The CDR3 is made up of 16 amino acids. Between the trimmed V and J ends, which lost 4 bases and 0 bases, there was a span of 12 bases. The CDR3 loop reads CASSGRRKANTGELFF. The CDR3 region has the DNA TGTGCCAGCAGTGGACGCAGGAAGGCGAACACCGGGGAGCTGTTTTTT.

This clone is a singleton in its sample. The chain couples TRBV2 to TRBJ1-5, with 7 bases that match TRBD1. J lost 5 bases, V lost 6 bases, and 13 bases had no gene match. CDR1 SNHLY and CDR2 FYNNEI come from the germline V gene. This CDR3 has 16 residues. The CDR3 spells CASSRILRDRDQPQHF. DNA for the CDR3: TGTGCCAGCAGCCGCATCCTCCGGGACAGAGATCAGCCCCAGCATTTT.

The rearrangement links TRBV19 to TRBJ1-2, with TRBD1 matching 7 bases. Per the germline V gene, CDR1 is LNHDA and CDR2 is SQIVND (reference sequence). The CDR3 has 12 amino acids. Trimming removed 3 bases from V and 5 bases from J; junction bases left unmatched: 0. CDR3 residues: CASSMDRYGYTF. As DNA, the CDR3 is TGTGCCAGTAGTATGGACAGGTATGGCTACACCTTC.

The V gene is TRBV2, the J gene TRBJ2-1, with D possibly matching TRBD2 (6 bases). This CDR3 has 17 amino acids. In germline, CDR1 is SNHLY, CDR2 FYNNEI. Trimming shortened V by 3 bases and J by 0 bases, and 15 bases separated the two germline ends. Here the CDR3 reads CASSDPGERSSYNEQFF. The CDR3 nucleotides read TGTGCCAGCAGTGATCCGGGGGAGCGGAGCTCCTACAATGAGCAGTTCTTC.